These 30 T cell receptor beta chains came from one sample sequenced in a study of cytomegalovirus exposure and HLA in healthy donors. The PCR contained 60 Vbeta and 13 Jbeta primers. The protocol was immunoSEQ multiplex PCR, while the TCRdb copy is restricted to in-frame clones and leaves out a portion. In the table there are approximately 100,000 clones, around 80% of which are singletons. Sequencing was done on a sample of PBMCs. These receptors all stem from a man between 35 and 55 years old in good health and CMV-seronegative.

This clone has more than one count but fewer than ten. The chain recombines TRBV4-2 with TRBJ2-7, with 8 bases identical to TRBD2. CDR1 and CDR2 (germline): LGHNA, YNFKEQ. This CDR3 has 16 amino acids. The trim removed 0 bases at V and 0 bases at J, leaving 4 bases unmatched. The CDR3 nucleotides are TGTGCCAGCAGCCAAGATAACAGCGGGGGCTCCTACGAGCAGTACTTC. It is translated as CASSQDNSGGSYEQYF.

The J gene is TRBJ2-7, the V gene TRBV28, with 7 bases aligning to TRBD1. V lost 4 bases to trimming and J lost 3 bases; unmatched junction nucleotides: 9. The CDR3 runs to 15 residues. Germline V lookup: CDR1 MDHEN, CDR2 SYDVKM. CDR3 amino acids: CASSYLSRDSYEQYF. CDR3 coding DNA: TGTGCCAGCAGTTACCTTTCCCGGGACAGCTACGAGCAGTACTTC.

V usage is TRBV5-4 and J usage is TRBJ2-1; 7 bases fit TRBD1. The CDR3 totals 14 residues. J was trimmed by 5 bases and V by 3 bases; bases with no gene match: 5. CDR1 and CDR2 from the germline V gene are SGHNT and YYREEE (reference sequence). CDR3 nucleotides: TGTGCCAGCAGCTCACCCACAGGGGACAATGAGCAGTTCTTC. This translates into CASSSPTGDNEQFF.

V usage is TRBV23-1 and J usage is TRBJ2-7; 8 nucleotides match TRBD1. TRBV23-1 is classed as an ORF, of uncertain function. The junction had 7 bases not matched to a gene; V was cut back by 1 base and J by 5 bases. The CDR3 length is 15 residues. The CDR3 nucleotides are TGCGCCAGCAGTCAATACCGGGACAGGCACGACGAGCAGTACTTC. It yields the protein CASSQYRDRHDEQYF.

This clone was counted a few times. The rearrangement joins TRBV7-9 to TRBJ1-3; 8 bases fit TRBD1. The CDR3 is made up of 15 amino acids. Germline CDR1 SEHNR, CDR2 FQNEAQ (reference sequence). Unmatched junction bases numbered 5, after V lost 5 bases and J lost 2 bases. CDR3 loop: CASSEQGVPGNTIYF. The CDR3 region has the DNA TGTGCCAGCAGCGAACAGGGGGTACCTGGAAACACCATATATTTT.

This clone was observed a few times. The genes are TRBV5-1 and TRBJ2-2; 10 nucleotides align to TRBD2. The CDR3 is made up of 17 amino acids. Germline V gene data show CDR1 as SGHRS and CDR2 as YFSETQ. The junction had 7 bases not matched to a gene; V was cut back by 3 bases and J by 2 bases. The CDR3 DNA is TGCGCCAGCAGCTCTTCTAGCGGGGGTTCAAACACCGGGGAGCTGTTTTTT. Translating gives CASSSSSGGSNTGELFF.

V gene TRBV9 combines with J gene TRBJ2-1; TRBD2 matches 9 bases. V lost 0 bases to trimming and J lost 7 bases; unmatched junction nucleotides: 2. Germline loops: CDR1 SGDLS, CDR2 YYNGEE. The CDR3 consists of 14 residues. The CDR3 here is CASSVGTSVNEQFF. In DNA form, the CDR3 reads TGTGCCAGCAGCGTAGGGACTAGCGTTAATGAGCAGTTCTTC.

Details on this clone: Sequence at one end of the junction differs from germline and may be a read error. This chain uses TRBV2 with TRBJ1-1; D unclear. The CDR3 extends over 8 amino acids. CDR1 and CDR2 from the germline V gene are SNHLY and FYNNEI. The DNA of the CDR3 is TGTGCCAGCAGTGGTGGCCGTTTT. Translating it yields CASSGGRF.

The chain combines TRBV7-8 with TRBJ1-5, with TRBD1 identical over 7 bases. Germline V gene lookup returns CDR1 SGHVS and CDR2 FQNEAQ. The CDR3 sequence is 13 residues long. Trimming removed 5 bases from V and 6 bases from J; junction bases left unmatched: 4. CDR3 amino acids: CASSETGFQPQHF. The CDR3 DNA reads TGTGCCAGCAGCGAGACAGGGTTTCAGCCCCAGCATTTT. Full variable domain (rest looked up from reference TRBV7-8 and TRBJ1-5): GAGVSQSPRYKVAKRGQDVALRCDPISGHVSLFWYQQALGQGPEFLTYFQNEAQLDKSGLPSDRFFAERPEGSVSTLKIQRTQQEDSAVYLCASSETGFQPQHFGDGTRLSIL.

CDR3 amino acids: CASSPPMAGTDTQYF. In nucleotides, the CDR3 is TGTGCCAGCTCACCCCCCATGGCCGGCACAGATACGCAGTATTTT. This sequence joins TRBV18 and TRBJ2-3; D is unresolved. V was shortened by 3 bases and J by 1 base, with 11 bases between the two germline ends. Per germline, CDR1 KGHSH and CDR2 LQKENI. The CDR3 has 15 residues.

The sample holds one count of this clone. V is TRBV15 and J is TRBJ1-4; 9 bases match TRBD1. J gave up 3 bases and V 1 base, and 9 bases lay outside the gene matches. Germline V gene sequence: CDR1 LNHNV, CDR2 YYDKDF (reference sequence). CDR3 length equals 18 residues. CDR3 loop: CATSRGTGGGRSNEKLFF. The CDR3 nucleotides are TGTGCCACCAGCAGAGGCACAGGGGGCGGGCGATCTAATGAAAAACTGTTTTTT. The whole variable domain, filled in from reference TRBV15 and TRBJ1-4, reads DAMVIQNPRYQVTQFGKPVTLSCSQTLNHNVMYWYQQKSSQAPKLLFHYYDKDFNNEADTPDNFQSRRPNTSFCFLDIRSPGLGDTAMYLCATSRGTGGGRSNEKLFFGSGTQLSVL.

J is TRBJ2-1 and V is TRBV27; tentatively, D is TRBD2 (6 bases). Trimming stripped 6 bases from V and 9 bases from J, with 15 bases between. The germline V gene has CDR1 MNHEY and CDR2 SMNVEV (reference sequence). This CDR3 spans 13 amino acids. The chain's CDR3 is CASSQISGVEQFF. CDR3 DNA sequence: TGTGCCAGCAGCCAGATCTCGGGGGTTGAGCAGTTCTTC.

This chain connects TRBV2 to TRBJ1-1; no clear D gene. The V gene's germline CDR1 is SNHLY and CDR2 FYNNEI. V dropped 7 bases and J dropped 0 bases, with 9 bases sitting between them. The length of the CDR3 is 13 residues. Here the CDR3 reads CASNEQMNTEAFF. The CDR3 DNA reads TGTGCCAGCAACGAACAGATGAACACTGAAGCTTTCTTT.

The chain uses TRBV5-6 and TRBJ1-1, with TRBD1 as a possible D gene (5 bases). Germline V gene sequence: CDR1 SGHDT, CDR2 YYEEEE. V was cut by 4 bases and J by 0 bases, with 7 bases left in between. The CDR3 loop spans 13 amino acids. The CDR3 coding sequence is TGTGCCAGCAGCCGACAGTTGAACACTGAAGCTTTCTTT. It encodes CASSRQLNTEAFF.

The chain combines TRBV11-2 with TRBJ1-6; 8 nucleotides line up with TRBD1. J gave up 3 bases and V 3 bases, and 4 bases lay outside the gene matches. The CDR3 covers 16 residues. CDR1 is SGHAT and CDR2 is FQNNGV in the germline V gene. This CDR3 is CASSFSDRGYNSPLHF. CDR3 DNA: TGTGCCAGCAGCTTTAGCGACAGGGGCTATAATTCACCCCTCCACTTT.

The chain links TRBV5-1 to TRBJ2-7, with 7 bases fitting TRBD1. J lost 4 bases, V lost 0 bases, and 4 bases had no gene match. CDR1 and CDR2 from the germline V gene are SGHRS and YFSETQ. The CDR3 extends over 14 amino acids. For the CDR3, the DNA is TGCGCCAGCAGCTTGGGTGGGACAGAATACGAGCAGTACTTC. Protein: CASSLGGTEYEQYF.

V usage is TRBV7-7 and J usage is TRBJ2-2; D not certain. From germline, CDR1 is SSHAT and CDR2 FNYEAQ (reference sequence). V dropped 6 bases and J dropped 0 bases, with 14 bases sitting between them. The CDR3 sequence is 16 residues long. CDR3 region: CASSPSAATNTGELFF. The CDR3 nucleotides read TGTGCCAGCAGTCCGTCGGCAGCGACGAACACCGGGGAGCTGTTTTTT.

This clone occurred once. The chain combines TRBV7-2 with TRBJ2-1, with 9 positions matching TRBD1. V lost 3 bases to trimming and J lost 6 bases; unmatched junction nucleotides: 6. This CDR3 contains 15 residues. Germline CDR1 is SGHTA and CDR2 is FQGNSA. CDR3 residues: CASSLIGTGSNEQFF. The CDR3 DNA is TGTGCCAGCAGCTTGATCGGGACAGGGAGCAATGAGCAGTTCTTC.

J is TRBJ2-1 and V is TRBV9; 8 bases agree with TRBD2. The trim removed 1 base at V and 0 bases at J, leaving 9 bases unmatched. This CDR3 is 18 amino acids long. CDR1 is SGDLS, CDR2 YYNGEE, per germline. CDR3 region: CASSVKVGGASSYNEQFF. The CDR3 nucleotides are TGTGCCAGCAGCGTAAAAGTCGGGGGGGCTAGCTCCTACAATGAGCAGTTCTTC.

This rearrangement joins TRBV28 to TRBJ1-2, with D tentatively TRBD1 (5 bases). The ends were cut back, 1 base at V and 4 bases at J, with 13 bases in the middle. Germline V lookup: CDR1 MDHEN, CDR2 SYDVKM. This CDR3 is 15 amino acids long. CDR3: CASSLSAGLLYGYTF. The CDR3 bases are TGTGCCAGCAGTTTATCTGCAGGGCTTCTCTATGGCTACACCTTC.

This rearrangement joins TRBV7-9 to TRBJ2-5; D may be TRBD2 (6 bases). This CDR3 region has 16 residues. Trimming cost V 5 bases and J 5 bases, with 21 bases left between them. Looked up from germline, CDR1 is SEHNR and CDR2 is FQNEAQ (reference sequence). The CDR3 sequence: CASSGEGGDSMETQYF. CDR3 in DNA: TGTGCCAGCAGCGGAGAGGGCGGGGATTCAATGGAGACCCAGTACTTC.

The chain couples TRBV6-1 to TRBJ2-3, with 11 bases fitting TRBD1. J was trimmed by 6 bases and V by 8 bases; bases with no gene match: 10. Germline CDR1 MNHNS, CDR2 SASEGT. The CDR3 runs 15 residues. CDR3 coding DNA: TGTGCCAGCCGGCCAAGTTGGGACAGGGGGGATACGCAGTATTTT. As protein: CASRPSWDRGDTQYF.

In its sample, this clone was seen a few times. The chain uses TRBV5-1 and TRBJ1-1, with 9 bases lining up with TRBD1. From germline, CDR1 is SGHRS and CDR2 YFSETQ. There are 14 residues in the CDR3. V gave up 4 bases and J gave up 5 bases; unmatched junction bases: 6. Here the CDR3 reads CASSDYRGRTEAFF. The CDR3 DNA reads as TGCGCCAGCAGCGATTACAGGGGGCGGACTGAAGCTTTCTTT.

CDR3 nucleotides: TGTGCCAGCAGCCGACAGGGGGCCAACACTGAAGCTTTCTTT. Translating it yields CASSRQGANTEAFF. The chain combines TRBV6-5 with TRBJ1-1; TRBD1 matches 10 bases. The ends lost 6 bases at V and 2 bases at J; junction bases unmatched: 3. This CDR3 region has 14 residues. CDR1 is MNHEY and CDR2 is SVGAGI in the germline V gene.

The CDR3 nucleotides read TGTGCCAGCAGTCCACCTAATAGCGGGGGCCGCTACGAGCAGTACTTC. It is translated as CASSPPNSGGRYEQYF. This chain links TRBV7-9 with TRBJ2-7; 9 bases line up with TRBD2. The CDR3 spans 16 residues. Germline CDR1 is SEHNR and CDR2 is FQNEAQ (reference sequence). V gave up 6 bases and J gave up 3 bases; unmatched junction bases: 12.

This sequence joins TRBV7-6 and TRBJ1-3; D gene unclear. Trimming left V 5 bases short and J 3 bases short, with 8 bases between. Germline CDR1 is SGHVS and CDR2 is FNYEAQ. The CDR3 length is 13 residues. The CDR3 reads CASSPRFGNTIYF. CDR3 bases: TGTGCCAGCAGCCCCCGGTTTGGAAACACCATATATTTT.

This clone was detected a few times. The chain has TRBV6-6 and TRBJ1-5; 9 bases agree with TRBD1. V dropped 6 bases and J dropped 2; count of bases not matched to a gene: 5. The germline V gene has CDR1 MNHNY and CDR2 SVGAGI (reference sequence). The CDR3 is 15 amino acids. This chain's CDR3 is CASRPGQGRNQPQHF. The CDR3 DNA sequence: TGTGCCAGCAGGCCCGGACAGGGGCGCAATCAGCCCCAGCATTTT.

V usage is TRBV6-5 and J usage is TRBJ1-4; no clear D. This CDR3 contains 14 residues. Germline V gene sequence: CDR1 MNHEY, CDR2 SVGAGI. The V end was cut by 2 bases, the J end by 8 bases, with 12 bases between. DNA for the CDR3: TGTGCCAGCAGTTACGGGCAGGATACCGAAAAACTGTTTTTT. Its protein product is CASSYGQDTEKLFF.

V and J are TRBV2 and TRBJ1-5; maybe TRBD1 (6 bases). The CDR3 spans 14 residues. The germline V and J ends were trimmed by 7 bases and 5 bases, with 15 bases remaining between them. The germline V gene has CDR1 SNHLY and CDR2 FYNNEI. Here the CDR3 reads CASTPGQNHQPQHF. CDR3 in DNA: TGTGCCAGCACCCCCGGACAGAATCATCAGCCCCAGCATTTT.

This CDR3 reads CASSPPRRREGTGELFF. The DNA of the CDR3 is TGTGCCAGCAGCCCCCCTCGGCGCAGGGAGGGGACCGGGGAGCTGTTTTTT. This chain connects TRBV7-6 to TRBJ2-2; 7 bases line up with TRBD2. The CDR3 extends over 17 amino acids. Per the germline V gene, CDR1 is SGHVS and CDR2 is FNYEAQ. V gave up 5 bases and J gave up 5 bases; unmatched junction bases: 14.